This T cell receptor beta chain was found in a study of blood T cell repertoires in COVID-19. Whole-study context: PBMCs, B-cell-depleted T cells, or T cells were the source of the cDNA or gDNA that made up the material.

This CDR3 comprises 16 residues. CDR1 and CDR2 (germline): LNHDA, SQIVND (reference sequence). V shed 9 bases and J 5 bases; nucleotides not matched to a gene: 12. Here immunoSEQ multiplex PCR was the method, and the copy in TCRdb shows in-frame clones only, minus some. The sample records tens of thousands of clones, roughly 76% being singletons. The origin of this receptor is a woman in her 70s with acute or convalescent COVID-19. The V call is TRBV19, the J call TRBJ2-2; TRBD1 agrees at 10 bases. The sequenced sample consisted of peripheral blood. CDR3 protein: CASRTEWDRGTGELFF. CDR3 in DNA: TGTGCCAGCAGGACCGAATGGGACAGGGGTACCGGGGAGCTGTTTTTT.